The rows below give T cell receptor beta chains drawn from one sample of a study of Ad26.COV2.S vaccination and SARS-CoV-2 variants. TCRdb's copy holds only in-frame clones and misses some; the assay was immunoSEQ multiplex PCR. Among around 450,000 clones listed, 85% to 90% were seen once. Sequencing used peripheral blood, obtained in a trial of Ad26.COV2.S vaccine versus placebo. These receptors were obtained from a person between 18 and 59 years old who received the Ad26.COV2.S COVID-19 vaccine or a placebo. Both conserved end residues are part of each CDR3. Each record gives: J gene, V gene, clone size, D gene, CDR3 protein, CDR3 DNA. The D gene is left open where the match is weak. Expanded clones get a size class; other rows say once, few or many, or leave the size out.

>TRBJ1-2|TRBV5-1|.|.
CASSLAFGQSYGYTF
TGCGCCAGCAGCTTGGCCTTCGGGCAATCCTATGGCTACACCTTC
>TRBJ1-2|TRBV7-8|once|.
CASSKIFNYGYTF
TGTGCCAGCAGCAAAATTTTCAACTATGGCTACACCTTC
>TRBJ1-3|TRBV2|.|.
CASRADSGNTIYF
TGTGCCAGCAGGGCCGACTCTGGAAACACCATATATTTT
>TRBJ2-1|TRBV28|.|.
CASSFQVRGQFF
TGTGCCAGCAGTTTCCAGGTTAGGGGGCAGTTCTTC
>TRBJ1-2|TRBV4-3|.|.
CASSQRTANYGYTF
TGCGCCAGCAGCCAAAGGACTGCAAACTATGGCTACACCTTC
>TRBJ2-3|TRBV18|.|TRBD1
CASSPPWDSRPDTQYF
TGTGCCAGCTCACCACCGTGGGACAGCAGGCCAGATACGCAGTATTTT
>TRBJ1-1|TRBV7-2|.|.
CASNLAGVETEAFF
TGTGCCAGCAACCTCGCGGGGGTGGAGACTGAAGCTTTCTTT
>TRBJ1-2|TRBV5-8|once|.
CASSIQRTDGNYGYTF
TGTGCCAGCAGCATTCAAAGGACAGATGGTAACTATGGCTACACCTTC
>TRBJ1-3|TRBV15|.|.
CATSRFRSSSGNTIYF
TGTGCCACCAGCAGATTTCGTTCCAGCTCTGGAAACACCATATATTTT
>TRBJ1-2|TRBV5-1|.|.
CASSLDTRGVASEKGYTF
TGCGCCAGCAGCTTGGACACTCGGGGAGTCGCCAGTGAGAAGGGCTACACCTTC
>TRBJ2-2|TRBV19|.|TRBD1
CASSAGTGNTGELFF
TGTGCCAGTAGTGCCGGGACAGGGAACACCGGGGAGCTGTTTTTT
>TRBJ2-5|TRBV7-3|.|.
CASSNPGETQYF
TGTGCCAGCAGCAATCCCGGTGAGACCCAGTACTTC
>TRBJ2-1|TRBV2|.|TRBD2
CASSEHLAGTYNEQFF
TGTGCCAGCAGTGAACACCTAGCGGGGACCTACAATGAGCAGTTCTTC
>TRBJ1-1|TRBV28|.|.
CASSLPSREGVAAAFF
TGTGCCAGCAGTTTACCCAGCAGGGAGGGGGTGGCCGCGGCTTTCTTT
>TRBJ2-4|TRBV15|.|.
CATGQILAKNIQYF
TGTGCCACCGGACAGATACTAGCCAAAAACATTCAGTACTTC
>TRBJ2-1|TRBV9|.|.
CASSAQAREQFF
TGTGCCAGCAGCGCCCAGGCCAGGGAGCAGTTCTTC
>TRBJ2-7|TRBV29-1|.|.
CSVEMTQGYEQYF
TGCAGCGTTGAAATGACCCAGGGCTACGAGCAGTACTTC
>TRBJ1-3|TRBV7-9|once|.
CASSLTSGSGNTIYF
TGTGCCAGCAGCCTGACCTCTGGGTCTGGAAACACCATATATTTT
>TRBJ1-3|TRBV7-9|.|.
CASSPFFFGNTIYF
TGTGCCAGCAGCCCATTTTTTTTTGGAAACACCATATATTTT
>TRBJ1-1|TRBV12-3/TRBV12-4|.|.
CASSFSLNTEAFF
TGTGCCAGCAGTTTCAGTCTGAACACTGAAGCTTTCTTT